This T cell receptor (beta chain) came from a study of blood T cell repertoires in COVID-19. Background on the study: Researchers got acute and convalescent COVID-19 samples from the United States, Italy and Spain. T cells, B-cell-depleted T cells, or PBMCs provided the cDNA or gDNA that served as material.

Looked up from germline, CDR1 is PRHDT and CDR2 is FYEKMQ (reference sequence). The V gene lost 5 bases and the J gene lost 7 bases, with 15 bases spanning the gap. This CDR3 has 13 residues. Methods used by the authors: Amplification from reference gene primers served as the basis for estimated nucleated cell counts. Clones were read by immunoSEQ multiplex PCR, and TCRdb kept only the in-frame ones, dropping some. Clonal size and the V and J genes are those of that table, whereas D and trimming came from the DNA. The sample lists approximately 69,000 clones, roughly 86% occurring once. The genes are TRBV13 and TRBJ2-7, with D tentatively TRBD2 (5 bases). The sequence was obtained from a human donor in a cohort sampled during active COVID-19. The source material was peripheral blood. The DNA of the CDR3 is TGTGCCAGCAGCCACAGACTGGAGGTGGAGCAGTACTTC. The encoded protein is CASSHRLEVEQYF.